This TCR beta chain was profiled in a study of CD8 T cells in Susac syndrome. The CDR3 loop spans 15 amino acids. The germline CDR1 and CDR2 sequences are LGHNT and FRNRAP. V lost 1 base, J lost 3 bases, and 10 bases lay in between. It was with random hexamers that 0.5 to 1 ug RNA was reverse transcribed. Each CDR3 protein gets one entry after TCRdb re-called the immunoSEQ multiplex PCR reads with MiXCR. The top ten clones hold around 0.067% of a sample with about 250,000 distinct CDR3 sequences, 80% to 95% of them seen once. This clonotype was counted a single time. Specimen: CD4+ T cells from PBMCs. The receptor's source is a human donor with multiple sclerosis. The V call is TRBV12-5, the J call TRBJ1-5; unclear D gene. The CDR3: CASGLALGDNQPQHF. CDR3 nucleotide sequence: TGTGCTAGTGGTTTGGCCTTGGGCGACAATCAGCCCCAGCATTTT. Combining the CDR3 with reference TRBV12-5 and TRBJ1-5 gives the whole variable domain DARVTQTPRHKVTEMGQEVTMRCQPILGHNTVFWYRQTMMQGLELLAYFRNRAPLDDSGMPKDRFSAEMPDATLATLKIQPSEPRDSAVYFCASGLALGDNQPQHFGDGTRLSIL.